Listed below are T cell receptor beta chains from one sample, sequenced in a study of blood T cells in healthy people across ages. TCRdb itself ran the 5' RACE reads through MiXCR, one entry per CDR3 protein. The sample yields around 1.5 million distinct CDR3 sequences, roughly 40% seen once. Material for sequencing was blood. The receptors were gathered from a woman aged 18 to 35 in good health. Both conserved end residues are part of each CDR3.

v_call	j_call	cdr3_aa
TRBV6-5	TRBJ2-3	CASSYRMGGDTQYF
TRBV12-3/TRBV12-4	TRBJ2-1	CASSPRTSVHNEQFF
TRBV24-1	TRBJ2-7	CATSDSQGPSSYEQYF
TRBV20-1	TRBJ2-5	CSARDYRYNEQYF
TRBV20-1	TRBJ2-7	CSARGLGEQYF
TRBV5-1	TRBJ1-2	CASSLNNHGYTF
TRBV4-1	TRBJ1-3	CASSLSEGSGNTIYF
TRBV5-1	TRBJ1-2	CASSTGTGGNYGYTF
TRBV5-8	TRBJ2-3	CASSWDRARTDTQYF
TRBV20-1	TRBJ2-5	CSARDLEALRTQETQYF
TRBV20-1	TRBJ2-1	CSASEGLRGGAYNEQFF
TRBV5-1	TRBJ2-3	CASSLAGFSYTSTDTQYF
TRBV7-8	TRBJ2-3	CASSLDGRGLSTQYF
TRBV7-8	TRBJ2-5	CASSPKTPQETQYF
TRBV12-3/TRBV12-4	TRBJ2-1	CATSYSGGAYNEQFF